A single sample gave rise to the 3 T cell receptor beta chains below, sequenced in a study of Graves' ophthalmopathy and Graves' hyperthyroidism. As the template, RNA transcripts were used to amplify TCR beta CDR3 regions. Second-round multiplex PCR followed a first-round RT-PCR using HTBI primers. TCRdb used MiXCR to reprocess the multiplex PCR reads, holding one entry per CDR3 protein. The data contain about 380,000 distinct CDR3 sequences, roughly 14% of them seen just once; the ten biggest clones take up about 7%. The sequenced sample consisted of peripheral blood. Every receptor here comes from a woman aged 18-35 years with stable Graves' hyperthyroidism.

In this sample, this clonotype turned up many times. The chain combines TRBV19 with TRBJ2-6, with 7 positions matching TRBD1. This CDR3 spans 17 amino acids. Germline values: CDR1 LNHDA, CDR2 SQIVND (reference sequence). V lost 3 bases, J lost 0 bases, and 5 bases stayed unmatched. The CDR3 protein is CASSMGQSFSGANVLTF. CDR3 in DNA: TGTGCCAGTAGTATGGGACAGTCGTTCTCTGGGGCCAACGTCCTGACTTTC. The complete variable domain, with remaining parts taken from reference TRBV19 and TRBJ2-6, reads DGGITQSPKYLFRKEGQNVTLSCEQNLNHDAMYWYRQDPGQGLRLIYYSQIVNDFQKGDIAEGYSVSREKKESFPLTVTSAQKNPTAFYLCASSMGQSFSGANVLTFGAGSRLTVL.

The gene calls are TRBV2 and TRBJ1-1, with 8 bases that match TRBD1. The CDR3 totals 16 residues. V trimming: 6 bases; J trimming: 0 bases; junction bases outside the gene matches: 9. CDR1 and CDR2 from the germline V gene are SNHLY and FYNNEI. CDR3 in amino acids: CASSAFRGPVNTEAFF. CDR3 in DNA: TGTGCCAGCAGCGCCTTCAGGGGGCCGGTGAACACTGAAGCTTTCTTT.

As to this clonotype: A much larger clone sits a single nucleotide away, making a read error possible. This chain uses TRBV18 with TRBJ2-5; 7 nucleotides align to TRBD1. This CDR3 has 14 residues. Germline assignment: CDR1 KGHSH and CDR2 LQKENI. CDR3 residues: CASSPPGQQETQCF. DNA of the CDR3: TGTGCCAGCTCCCCACCGGGACAGCAAGAGACCCAGTGCTTC. Combining the CDR3 with reference TRBV18 and TRBJ2-5 gives the whole variable domain NAGVMQNPRHLVRRRGQEARLRCSPMKGHSHVYWYRQLPEEGLKFMVYLQKENIIDESGMPKERFSAEFPKEGPSILRIQQVVRGDSAAYFCASSPPGQQETQCFGPGTRLLVL.